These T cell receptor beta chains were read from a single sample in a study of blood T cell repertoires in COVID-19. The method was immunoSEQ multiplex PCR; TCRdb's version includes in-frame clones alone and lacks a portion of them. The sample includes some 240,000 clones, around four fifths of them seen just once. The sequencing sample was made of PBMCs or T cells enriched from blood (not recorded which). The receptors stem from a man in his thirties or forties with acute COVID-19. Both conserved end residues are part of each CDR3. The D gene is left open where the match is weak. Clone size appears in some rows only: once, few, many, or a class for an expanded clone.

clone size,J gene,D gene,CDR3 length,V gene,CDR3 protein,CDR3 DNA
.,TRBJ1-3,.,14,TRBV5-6,CASSGGPSGNTIYF,TGTGCCAGCAGTGGGGGCCCCTCTGGAAACACCATATATTTT
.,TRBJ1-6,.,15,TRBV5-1,CASSLDGRGNSPLHF,TGTGCCAGCAGCTTGGATGGCAGGGGAAATTCACCCCTCCACTTT
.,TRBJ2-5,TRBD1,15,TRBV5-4,CASSKPGQGQETQYF,TGTGCCAGCAGTAAACCGGGACAGGGGCAAGAGACCCAGTACTTC
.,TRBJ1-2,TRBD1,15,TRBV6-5,CASKPGAGGNYGYTF,TGTGCCAGCAAACCGGGGGCAGGGGGTAACTATGGCTACACCTTC
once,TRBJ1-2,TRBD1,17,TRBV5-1,CASSLDGTGAGVNGYTF,TGTGCCAGCAGCTTGGATGGGACAGGGGCGGGAGTTAATGGCTACACCTTC
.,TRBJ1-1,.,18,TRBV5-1,CASTRRGHRGEISTEAFF,TGCGCCAGCACCCGAAGAGGACACCGGGGGGAAATCAGCACTGAAGCTTTCTTT
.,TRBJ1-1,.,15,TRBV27,CASQWGPGGNTEAFF,TGTGCCAGCCAATGGGGCCCGGGGGGGAACACTGAAGCTTTCTTT
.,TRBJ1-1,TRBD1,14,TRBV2,CASSRQGPNTEAFF,TGTGCCAGCAGCCGACAGGGGCCGAACACTGAAGCTTTCTTT
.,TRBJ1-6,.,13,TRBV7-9,CASSGRYNSPLHF,TGTGCCAGCAGCGGCCGTTATAATTCACCCCTCCACTTT
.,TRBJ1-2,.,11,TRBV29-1,CSVPTQGGYTF,TGCAGCGTTCCCACGCAGGGTGGCTACACCTTC
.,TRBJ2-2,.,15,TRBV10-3,CAISEPGLNTGELFF,TGTGCCATCAGTGAACCGGGACTTAACACCGGGGAGCTGTTTTTT
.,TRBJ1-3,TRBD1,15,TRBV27,CASSSHTGVGNTIYF,TGTGCCAGCAGTTCCCACACAGGGGTTGGAAACACCATATATTTT
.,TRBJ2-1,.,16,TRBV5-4,CASSLGGEGGGNEQFF,TGTGCCAGCAGCTTGGGGGGGGAAGGAGGTGGGAATGAGCAGTTCTTC
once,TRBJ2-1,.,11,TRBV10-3,CAISGLNEQFF,TGTGCCATCAGTGGTCTCAATGAGCAGTTCTTC
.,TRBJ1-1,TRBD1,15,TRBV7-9,CASSLDRGWGTEAFF,TGTGCCAGCAGCTTAGACAGGGGTTGGGGGACTGAAGCTTTCTTT
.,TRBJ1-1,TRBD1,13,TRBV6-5,CASSYAGQGEAFF,TGTGCCAGCAGTTACGCCGGACAGGGTGAAGCTTTCTTT
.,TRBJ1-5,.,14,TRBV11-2,CASSGGGRGQPQHF,TGTGCCAGCAGCGGGGGGGGGCGAGGGCAGCCCCAGCATTTT
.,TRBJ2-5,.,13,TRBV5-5,CASSFRDQETQYF,TGTGCCAGCAGCTTTAGAGACCAAGAGACCCAGTACTTC
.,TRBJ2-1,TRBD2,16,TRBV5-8,CASSHALLGTSYEQFF,TGTGCCAGCAGCCACGCCTTGCTCGGGACTAGCTATGAGCAGTTCTTC
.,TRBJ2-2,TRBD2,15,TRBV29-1,CSVLTSGRVTGELFF,TGCAGCGTATTAACTAGCGGGAGGGTCACCGGGGAGCTGTTTTTT
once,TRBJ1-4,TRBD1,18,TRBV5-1,CASSLARRQGVTNEKLFF,TGCGCCAGCAGCTTGGCCAGGAGACAGGGTGTAACTAATGAAAAACTGTTTTTT
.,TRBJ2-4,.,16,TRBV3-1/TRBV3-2,CASSPGGSLAKNIQYF,TGTGCCAGCAGCCCCGGTGGGAGCCTAGCCAAAAACATTCAGTACTTC
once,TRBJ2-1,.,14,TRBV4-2,CASSQDSWTPNGFF,TGTGCCAGCAGCCAAGATAGCTGGACACCTAATGGGTTCTTC
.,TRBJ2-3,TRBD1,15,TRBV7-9,CASSKGDRGRRGQYF,TGTGCCAGCAGTAAGGGGGACAGGGGGCGCCGAGGGCAGTATTTT
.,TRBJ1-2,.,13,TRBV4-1,CASSQGLSYGYTF,TGCGCCAGCAGCCAAGGACTGAGCTATGGCTACACCTTC
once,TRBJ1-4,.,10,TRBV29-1,CSVADEKLFF,TGCAGCGTTGCTGATGAAAAACTGTTTTTT
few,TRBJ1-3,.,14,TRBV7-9,CASSLVGTGNTIYF,TGTGCCAGCAGCTTAGTTGGCACTGGAAACACCATATATTTT
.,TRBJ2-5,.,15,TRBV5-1,CASRHSTTDQETQYF,TGCGCCAGCAGGCATTCGACGACTGACCAAGAGACCCAGTACTTC
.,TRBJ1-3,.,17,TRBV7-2,CASSLAPAGASGNTIYF,TGTGCCAGCAGCTTAGCTCCGGCAGGGGCATCTGGAAACACCATATATTTT
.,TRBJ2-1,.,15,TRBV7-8,CASSLVASSYNEQFF,TGTGCCAGCAGCTTAGTGGCTAGCTCTTACAATGAGCAGTTCTTC
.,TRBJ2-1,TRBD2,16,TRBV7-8,CASSALSQRGNNEQFF,TGTGCCAGCAGCGCGCTTTCCCAGCGGGGGAACAATGAGCAGTTCTTC
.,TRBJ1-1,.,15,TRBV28,CASGKSLTPNTEAFF,TGTGCCAGCGGCAAATCCCTGACACCGAACACTGAAGCTTTCTTT
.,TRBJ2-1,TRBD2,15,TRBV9,CASSVVPSGNNEQFF,TGTGCCAGCAGCGTAGTCCCTAGCGGGAACAATGAGCAGTTCTTC
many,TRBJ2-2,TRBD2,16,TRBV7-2,CASSRRGAYNTGELFF,TGTGCCAGCAGCCGGCGGGGGGCCTATAACACCGGGGAGCTGTTTTTT
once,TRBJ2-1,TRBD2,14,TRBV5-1,CASSSRPGGNEQFF,TGCGCCAGCAGCTCTCGGCCGGGGGGTAATGAGCAGTTCTTC
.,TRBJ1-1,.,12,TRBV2,CASRETGGGAFF,TGTGCCAGCAGGGAGACAGGCGGGGGGGCTTTCTTT
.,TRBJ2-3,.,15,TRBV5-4,CASSRGPGGTDTQYF,TGTGCCAGCAGCCGCGGCCCTGGAGGGACAGATACGCAGTATTTT
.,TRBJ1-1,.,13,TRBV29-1,CSVQLEMNTEAFF,TGCAGCGTTCAACTTGAAATGAACACTGAAGCTTTCTTT
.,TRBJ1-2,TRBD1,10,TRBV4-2,CASSFRGHTF,TGTGCCAGCAGCTTCAGGGGGCACACCTTC
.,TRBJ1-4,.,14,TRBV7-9,CASKGGETNEKLFF,TGTGCCAGCAAGGGAGGAGAAACTAATGAAAAACTGTTTTTT